This TCR beta chain was observed in a study of spatial heterogeneity in lung cancer. Study-wide results and caveats: Tumoral mutation counts were tracked by counts of expanded intratumoral alpha and beta TCRs.

Time point meaning: sample taken at primary tumor resection. Each CDR3 protein is one row after TCRdb ran MiXCR on the 5' RACE reads. The table records approximately 9,500 distinct CDR3 sequences, roughly 8% of them present only once. On this clonotype: Its specificity is unknown.

The ends lost 5 bases at V and 0 bases at J; junction bases unmatched: 9. There are 16 residues in the CDR3. Per the germline V gene, CDR1 is DFQATT and CDR2 is SNEGSKA (reference sequence). The origin of this receptor is a male donor with early-stage non-small cell lung cancer. Sequences were derived from lung tumor tissue, sampled at surgery. The chain has TRBV20-1 and TRBJ2-1; 8 bases are a match to TRBD1. CDR3 amino acids: CSAPRGQGNSYNEQFF. In nucleotides, the CDR3 is TGCAGTGCTCCCCGCGGACAGGGAAACTCCTACAATGAGCAGTTCTTC.